These T cell receptor beta chains were read from a single sample in a study of CD8 T cells in Susac syndrome. MiXCR was run by TCRdb on the immunoSEQ multiplex PCR reads, yielding one entry per CDR3 protein. Of approximately 190,000 distinct CDR3 sequences in the sample, nearly 97% are singletons; the top ten hold more than 0.08%. The sequenced sample consisted of CD4+ T cells from PBMCs. These receptors originate from a human donor with Susac syndrome. Both conserved end residues are trimmed from each CDR3.

j_call: TRBJ1-4; v_call: TRBV6-1; cdr3_aa: ASSEGQGRKEKLF
j_call: TRBJ1-6; v_call: TRBV2; cdr3_aa: ASSGGNSPLH
j_call: TRBJ1-3; v_call: TRBV12-3/TRBV12-4; cdr3_aa: ASKEVDRRSGNTIY
j_call: TRBJ2-7; v_call: TRBV20-1; cdr3_aa: SAEPGTSSYEQY
j_call: TRBJ1-6; v_call: TRBV14; cdr3_aa: ASSTTENSPLH
j_call: TRBJ1-4; v_call: TRBV5-4; cdr3_aa: ASSSGTGGWEEKLF
j_call: TRBJ1-1; v_call: TRBV4-3; cdr3_aa: ASSQGSMGTEAF
j_call: TRBJ2-2; v_call: TRBV6-2/TRBV6-3; cdr3_aa: ASSYPPAGELF
j_call: TRBJ2-5; v_call: TRBV20-1; cdr3_aa: SAGTSGGYFGTQY
j_call: TRBJ2-5; v_call: TRBV14; cdr3_aa: ASSQELSETQY
j_call: TRBJ1-3; v_call: TRBV30; cdr3_aa: AWSVASGNTIY
j_call: TRBJ1-2; v_call: TRBV7-3; cdr3_aa: ASSLNPERNYGYT
j_call: TRBJ2-1; v_call: TRBV5-6; cdr3_aa: ASSLRHGGPLANEQF
j_call: TRBJ1-2; v_call: TRBV4-2; cdr3_aa: ASSQAGGGRLNYGYT
j_call: TRBJ1-1; v_call: TRBV7-2; cdr3_aa: ASSLGGGGNTEAF
j_call: TRBJ1-2; v_call: TRBV30; cdr3_aa: ACNRDPYGYT
j_call: TRBJ1-2; v_call: TRBV24-1; cdr3_aa: ATSDGGDYT
j_call: TRBJ2-5; v_call: TRBV29-1; cdr3_aa: SVGSGVIQETQY
j_call: TRBJ2-7; v_call: TRBV29-1; cdr3_aa: SVDGPAGGIYEQY
j_call: TRBJ2-3; v_call: TRBV11-2; cdr3_aa: ASSGRGVGRDTQY
j_call: TRBJ2-7; v_call: TRBV12-3/TRBV12-4; cdr3_aa: ASSNLRSGASYEQY
j_call: TRBJ1-1; v_call: TRBV5-1; cdr3_aa: ASSWGQRGGTEAF
j_call: TRBJ1-2; v_call: TRBV30; cdr3_aa: AWSYYGYT
j_call: TRBJ2-7; v_call: TRBV29-1; cdr3_aa: SVEATGGDKQY
j_call: TRBJ2-3; v_call: TRBV3-1; cdr3_aa: ASSHRGRADTQY
j_call: TRBJ2-7; v_call: TRBV7-2; cdr3_aa: ASSKDHEQY
j_call: TRBJ2-3; v_call: TRBV18; cdr3_aa: ASSPPAGGITDTQY
j_call: TRBJ1-5; v_call: TRBV20-1; cdr3_aa: SARAGNPSNQPQH
j_call: TRBJ1-6; v_call: TRBV14; cdr3_aa: ASSLPGQGFSPLH
j_call: TRBJ2-7; v_call: TRBV27; cdr3_aa: ASSLVGTSSYEQY
j_call: TRBJ2-7; v_call: TRBV4-1; cdr3_aa: ASSQARGALYEQY